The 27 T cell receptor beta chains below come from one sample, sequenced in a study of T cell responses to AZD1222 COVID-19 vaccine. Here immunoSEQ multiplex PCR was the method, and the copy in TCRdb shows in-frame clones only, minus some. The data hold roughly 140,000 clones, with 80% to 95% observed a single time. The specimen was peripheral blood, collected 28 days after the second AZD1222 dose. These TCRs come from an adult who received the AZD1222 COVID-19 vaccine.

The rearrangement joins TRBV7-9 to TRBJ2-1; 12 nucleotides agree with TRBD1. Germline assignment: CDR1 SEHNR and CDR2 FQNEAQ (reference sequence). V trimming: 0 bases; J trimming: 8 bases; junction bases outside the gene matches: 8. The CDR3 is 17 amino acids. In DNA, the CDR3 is TGTGCCAGCAGCTTAGCGCGACGGGACAGGGGGCCAGATGAGCAGTTCTTC. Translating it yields CASSLARRDRGPDEQFF. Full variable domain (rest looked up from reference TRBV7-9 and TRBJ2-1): DTGVSQNPRHKITKRGQNVTFRCDPISEHNRLYWYRQTLGQGPEFLTYFQNEAQLEKSRLLSDRFSAERPKGSFSTLEIQRTEQGDSAMYLCASSLARRDRGPDEQFFGPGTRLTVL.

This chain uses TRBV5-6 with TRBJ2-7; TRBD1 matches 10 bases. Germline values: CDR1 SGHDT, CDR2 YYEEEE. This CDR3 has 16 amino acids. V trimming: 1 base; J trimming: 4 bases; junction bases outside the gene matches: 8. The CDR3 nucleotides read TGTGCCAGCAGCTTGTTAGGGACAGGGGAAACTTACGAGCAGTACTTC. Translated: CASSLLGTGETYEQYF.

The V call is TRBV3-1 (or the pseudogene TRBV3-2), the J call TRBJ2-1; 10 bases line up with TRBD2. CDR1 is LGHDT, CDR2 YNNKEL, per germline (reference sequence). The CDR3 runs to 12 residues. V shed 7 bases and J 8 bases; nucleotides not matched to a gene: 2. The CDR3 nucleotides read TGTGCCAGCACCCTAGCGGGAGATGAGCAGTTCTTC. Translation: CASTLAGDEQFF.

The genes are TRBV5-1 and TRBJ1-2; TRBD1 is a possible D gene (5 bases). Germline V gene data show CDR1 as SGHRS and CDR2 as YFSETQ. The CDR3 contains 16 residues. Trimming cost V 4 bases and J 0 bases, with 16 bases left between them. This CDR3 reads CASSARGGSSNYGYTF. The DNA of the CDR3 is TGCGCCAGCAGCGCCCGCGGGGGGTCTTCTAACTATGGCTACACCTTC.

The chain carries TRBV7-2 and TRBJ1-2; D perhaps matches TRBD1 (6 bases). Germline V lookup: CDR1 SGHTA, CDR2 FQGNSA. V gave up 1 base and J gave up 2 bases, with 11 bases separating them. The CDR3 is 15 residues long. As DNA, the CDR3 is TGTGCCAGCAGCTTAGATGGTCAGGGGAACTATGGCTACACCTTC. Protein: CASSLDGQGNYGYTF.

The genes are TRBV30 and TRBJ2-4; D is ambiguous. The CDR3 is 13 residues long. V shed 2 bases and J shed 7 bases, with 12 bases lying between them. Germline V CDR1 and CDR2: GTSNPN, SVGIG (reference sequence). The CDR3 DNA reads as TGTGCCTGGAGTTCGGCAGTGGGTAACATTCAGTACTTC. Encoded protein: CAWSSAVGNIQYF.

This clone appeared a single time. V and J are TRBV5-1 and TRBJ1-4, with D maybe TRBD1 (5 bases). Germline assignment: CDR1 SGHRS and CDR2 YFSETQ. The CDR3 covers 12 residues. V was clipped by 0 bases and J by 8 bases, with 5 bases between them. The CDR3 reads CASSLGDEKLFF. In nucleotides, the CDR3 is TGCGCCAGCAGCTTGGGGGACGAAAAACTGTTTTTT.

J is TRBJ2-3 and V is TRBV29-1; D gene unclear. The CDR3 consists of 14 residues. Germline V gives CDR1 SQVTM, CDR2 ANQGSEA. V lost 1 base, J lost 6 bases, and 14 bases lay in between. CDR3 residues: CSVEAPSLRDTQYF. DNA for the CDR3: TGCAGCGTTGAAGCCCCCTCCTTGCGCGATACGCAGTATTTT.

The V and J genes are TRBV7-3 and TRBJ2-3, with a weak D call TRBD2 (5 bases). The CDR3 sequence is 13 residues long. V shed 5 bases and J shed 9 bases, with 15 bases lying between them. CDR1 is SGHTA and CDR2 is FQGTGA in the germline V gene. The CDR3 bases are TGTGCCAGCAGCCAAAGTCGCCGGGAAACGCAGTATTTT. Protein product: CASSQSRRETQYF.

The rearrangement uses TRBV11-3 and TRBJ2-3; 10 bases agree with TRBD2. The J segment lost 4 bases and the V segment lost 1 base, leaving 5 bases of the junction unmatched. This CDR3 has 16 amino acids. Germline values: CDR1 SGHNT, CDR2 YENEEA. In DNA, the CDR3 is TGTGCCAGCAGCTTAGGATATAGCGGGAGGCCAGATACGCAGTATTTT. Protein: CASSLGYSGRPDTQYF.

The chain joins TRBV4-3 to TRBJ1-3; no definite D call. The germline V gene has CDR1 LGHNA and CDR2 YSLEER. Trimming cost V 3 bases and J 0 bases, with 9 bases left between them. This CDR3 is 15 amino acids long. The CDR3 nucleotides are TGCGCCAGCAGCCAGACGGAGAGCTCTGGAAACACCATATATTTT. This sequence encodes CASSQTESSGNTIYF.

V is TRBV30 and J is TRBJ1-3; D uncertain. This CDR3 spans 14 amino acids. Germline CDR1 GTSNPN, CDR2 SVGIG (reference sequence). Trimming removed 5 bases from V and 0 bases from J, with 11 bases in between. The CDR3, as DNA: TGTGCCTGGGACGAACTCGACTCTGGAAACACCATATATTTT. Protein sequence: CAWDELDSGNTIYF. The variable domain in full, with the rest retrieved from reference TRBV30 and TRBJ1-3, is SQTIHQWPATLVQPVGSPLSLECTVEGTSNPNLYWYRQAAGRGLQLLFYSVGIGQISSEVPQNLSASRPQDRQFILSSKKLLLSDSGFYLCAWDELDSGNTIYFGEGSWLTVV.

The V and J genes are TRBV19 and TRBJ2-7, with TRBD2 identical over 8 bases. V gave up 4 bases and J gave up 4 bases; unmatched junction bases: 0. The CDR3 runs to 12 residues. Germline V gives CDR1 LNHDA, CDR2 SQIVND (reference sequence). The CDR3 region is CASSTSGYEQYF. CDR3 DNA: TGTGCCAGTAGTACTAGCGGGTACGAGCAGTACTTC.

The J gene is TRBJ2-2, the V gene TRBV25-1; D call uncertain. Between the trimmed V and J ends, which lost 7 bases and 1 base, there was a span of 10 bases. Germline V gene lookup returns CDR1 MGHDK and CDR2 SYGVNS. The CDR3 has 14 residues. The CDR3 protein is CASTTRKNTGELFF. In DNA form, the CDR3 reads TGTGCCAGCACCACTCGGAAGAACACCGGGGAGCTGTTTTTT.

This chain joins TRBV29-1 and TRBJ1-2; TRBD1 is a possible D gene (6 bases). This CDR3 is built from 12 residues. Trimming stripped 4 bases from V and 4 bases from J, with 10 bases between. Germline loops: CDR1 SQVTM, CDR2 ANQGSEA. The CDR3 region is CSVGDNAYGYTF. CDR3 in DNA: TGCAGCGTTGGGGACAATGCCTATGGCTACACCTTC.

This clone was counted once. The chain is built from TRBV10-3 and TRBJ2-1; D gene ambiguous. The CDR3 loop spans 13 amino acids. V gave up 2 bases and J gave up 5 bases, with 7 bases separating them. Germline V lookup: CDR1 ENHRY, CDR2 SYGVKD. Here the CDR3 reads CAISETANNEQFF. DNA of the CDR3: TGTGCCATCAGTGAGACTGCCAACAATGAGCAGTTCTTC.

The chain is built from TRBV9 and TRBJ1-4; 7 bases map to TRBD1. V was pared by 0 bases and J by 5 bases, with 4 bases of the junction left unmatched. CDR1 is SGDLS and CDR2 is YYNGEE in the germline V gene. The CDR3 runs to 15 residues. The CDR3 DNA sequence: TGTGCCAGCAGCGTAGGTGGGACAGTAAATGAAAAACTGTTTTTT. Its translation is CASSVGGTVNEKLFF. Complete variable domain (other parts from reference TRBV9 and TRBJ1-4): DSGVTQTPKHLITATGQRVTLRCSPRSGDLSVYWYQQSLDQGLQFLIQYYNGEERAKGNILERFSAQQFPDLHSELNLSSLELGDSALYFCASSVGGTVNEKLFFGSGTQLSVL.

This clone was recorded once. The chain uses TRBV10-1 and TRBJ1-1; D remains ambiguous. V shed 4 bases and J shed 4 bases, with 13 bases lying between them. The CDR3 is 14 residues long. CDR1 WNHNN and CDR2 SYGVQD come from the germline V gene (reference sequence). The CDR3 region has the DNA TGCGCCAGCAGTGCGGGGAGGATAGCCACTGAAGCTTTCTTT. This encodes CASSAGRIATEAFF.

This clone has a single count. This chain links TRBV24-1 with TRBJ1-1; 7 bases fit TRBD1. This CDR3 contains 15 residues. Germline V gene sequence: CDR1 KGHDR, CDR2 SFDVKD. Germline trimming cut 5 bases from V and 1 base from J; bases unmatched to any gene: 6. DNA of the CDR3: TGTGCCACCAGTGGCCCAGGGGGTTCGAACACTGAAGCTTTCTTT. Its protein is CATSGPGGSNTEAFF.

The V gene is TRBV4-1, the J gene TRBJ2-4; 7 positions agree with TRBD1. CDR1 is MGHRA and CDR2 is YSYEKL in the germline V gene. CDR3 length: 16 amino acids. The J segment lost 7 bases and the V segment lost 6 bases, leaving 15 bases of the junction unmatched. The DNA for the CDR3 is TGCGCCAGCAGACCGCCGGGACAGAGGTCGGGGAACATTCAGTACTTC. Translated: CASRPPGQRSGNIQYF.

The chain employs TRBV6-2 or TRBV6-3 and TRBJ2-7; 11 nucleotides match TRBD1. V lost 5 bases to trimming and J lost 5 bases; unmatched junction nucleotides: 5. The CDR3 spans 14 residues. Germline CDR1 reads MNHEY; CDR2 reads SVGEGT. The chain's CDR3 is CASSEGQGVHEQYF. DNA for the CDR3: TGTGCCAGCAGTGAGGGACAGGGGGTCCACGAGCAGTACTTC.

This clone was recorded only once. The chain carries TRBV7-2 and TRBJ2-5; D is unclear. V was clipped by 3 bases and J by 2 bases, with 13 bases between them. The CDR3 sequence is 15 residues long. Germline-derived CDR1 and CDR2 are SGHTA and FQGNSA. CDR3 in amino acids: CASSFVGPIQETQYF. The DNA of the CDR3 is TGTGCCAGCAGCTTTGTCGGACCGATTCAAGAGACCCAGTACTTC.

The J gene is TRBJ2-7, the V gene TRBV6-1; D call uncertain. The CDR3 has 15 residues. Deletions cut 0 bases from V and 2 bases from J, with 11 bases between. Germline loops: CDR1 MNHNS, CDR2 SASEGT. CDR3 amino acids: CASSEAGRRTYEQYF. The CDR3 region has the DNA TGTGCCAGCAGTGAAGCCGGACGCCGGACCTACGAGCAGTACTTC.

The CDR3: CASRSRTGGRETQYF. CDR3 nucleotide sequence: TGCGCCAGCAGGTCACGGACAGGGGGCCGAGAGACCCAGTACTTC. The chain links TRBV5-1 to TRBJ2-5; 11 nucleotides match TRBD1. J was trimmed by 4 bases and V by 5 bases; bases with no gene match: 7. The CDR3 loop spans 15 amino acids. Germline V CDR1 and CDR2: SGHRS, YFSETQ. Using reference TRBV5-1 and TRBJ2-5 for the parts outside the CDR3, the full variable domain is KAGVTQTPRYLIKTRGQQVTLSCSPISGHRSVSWYQQTPGQGLQFLFEYFSETQRNKGNFPGRFSGRQFSNSRSEMNVSTLELGDSALYLCASRSRTGGRETQYFGPGTRLLVL.

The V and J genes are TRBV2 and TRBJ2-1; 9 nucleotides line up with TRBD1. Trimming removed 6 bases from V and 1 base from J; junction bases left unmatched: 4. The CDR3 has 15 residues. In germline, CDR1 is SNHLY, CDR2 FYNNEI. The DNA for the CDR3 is TGTGCCAGCAGGCTCGGACAGGGGTCCTACAATGAGCAGTTCTTC. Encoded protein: CASRLGQGSYNEQFF.

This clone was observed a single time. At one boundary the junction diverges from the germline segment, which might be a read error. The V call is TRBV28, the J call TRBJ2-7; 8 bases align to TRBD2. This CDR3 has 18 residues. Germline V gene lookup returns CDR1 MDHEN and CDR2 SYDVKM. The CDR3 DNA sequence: TGTGCCAGCACCCCAGTGGGGGCGATGACTAGCGTTGCCTACGGGCAGTACTTC. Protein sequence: CASTPVGAMTSVAYGQYF.

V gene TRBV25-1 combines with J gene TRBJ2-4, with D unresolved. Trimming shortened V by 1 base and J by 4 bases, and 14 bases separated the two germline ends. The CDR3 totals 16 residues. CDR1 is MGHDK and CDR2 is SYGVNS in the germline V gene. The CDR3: CASSELWFTAKNIQYF. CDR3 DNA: TGTGCCAGCAGTGAATTGTGGTTCACAGCGAAAAACATTCAGTACTTC.